Following are 30 T cell receptor beta chains from one sample sequenced in a study of blood T cells in healthy people across ages. Sample-barcoded 5' priming and a J-beta primer mix drove a second PCR of about 6 to 11 cycles. TCRdb reanalysed the 5' RACE reads using MiXCR and keeps one entry per CDR3 protein. Altogether approximately 670,000 distinct CDR3 sequences are present, roughly 43% being singletons, with the ten largest covering 25% to 35%. The sample comprised blood. The receptors were gathered from an elderly man in good health.

V and J are TRBV30 and TRBJ1-1; no definite D call. CDR3 length: 13 amino acids. The V gene lost 3 bases and the J gene lost 5 bases, with 13 bases spanning the gap. Germline loops: CDR1 GTSNPN, CDR2 SVGIG (reference sequence). CDR3 DNA sequence: TGTGCCTGGAGCCTGGCCGGTGGGACTGAAGCTTTCTTT. Amino acids: CAWSLAGGTEAFF.

This chain joins TRBV7-2 and TRBJ2-5; TRBD2 matches at 9 bases. From germline, CDR1 is SGHTA and CDR2 FQGNSA. CDR3 length: 16 amino acids. The trim removed 5 bases at V and 11 bases at J, leaving 18 bases unmatched. CDR3 in DNA: TGTGCCAGCAGCCCCGTGGGGGGAGGAGCGGGAGGTGAGCAGTACTTC. Translating gives CASSPVGGGAGGEQYF. The variable domain in full, with the rest retrieved from reference TRBV7-2 and TRBJ2-5, is GAGVSQSPSNKVTEKGKDVELRCDPISGHTALYWYRQSLGQGLEFLIYFQGNSAPDKSGLPSDRFSAERTGGSVSTLTIQRTQQEDSAVYLCASSPVGGGAGGEQYFGPGTRLLVL.

The chain couples TRBV6-5 to TRBJ2-1; D may be TRBD1 (6 bases). The ends were cut back, 2 bases at V and 7 bases at J, with 12 bases in the middle. The CDR3 contains 14 residues. Germline V lookup: CDR1 MNHEY, CDR2 SVGAGI. As DNA, the CDR3 is TGTGCCAGCAGTTACACGGACAGTCGGAATGAGCAGTTCTTC. Amino acids: CASSYTDSRNEQFF.

Comment on this clonotype: At one boundary the junction diverges from the germline segment, which might be a read error. V usage is TRBV4-1 and J usage is TRBJ2-3, with 10 bases aligning to TRBD1. Germline lookup yields CDR1 MGHRA and CDR2 YSYEKL. CDR3 length: 15 residues. CDR3 DNA: TGCGCCAACAGCCAACTGACAGGGGGCGCCGATACGCAGTATTTT. Translated: CANSQLTGGADTQYF.

This chain connects TRBV30 to TRBJ2-3; D gene ambiguous. V gave up 2 bases and J gave up 1 base, with 7 bases separating them. Germline assignment: CDR1 GTSNPN and CDR2 SVGIG (reference sequence). The CDR3 totals 13 residues. CDR3 in DNA: TGTGCCTGGAGTAGGGCCCGCACAGATACGCAGTATTTT. Protein sequence: CAWSRARTDTQYF. The whole variable domain, remainder taken from reference TRBV30 and TRBJ2-3, is SQTIHQWPATLVQPVGSPLSLECTVEGTSNPNLYWYRQAAGRGLQLLFYSVGIGQISSEVPQNLSASRPQDRQFILSSKKLLLSDSGFYLCAWSRARTDTQYFGPGTRLTVL.

This clonotype was seen only a few times. This chain uses TRBV20-1 with TRBJ1-5; D is perhaps TRBD1 (5 bases). The CDR3 sequence is 15 residues long. Germline-derived CDR1 and CDR2 are DFQATT and SNEGSKA (reference sequence). V dropped 5 bases and J dropped 2 bases, with 16 bases sitting between them. The CDR3: CSAGGWGIGNQPQHF. The DNA of the CDR3 is TGCAGTGCTGGGGGTTGGGGAATAGGCAATCAGCCCCAGCATTTT.

The chain couples TRBV29-1 to TRBJ1-2, with D hard to call. CDR3 length: 16 residues. Germline V gives CDR1 SQVTM, CDR2 ANQGSEA. Trimming cost V 7 bases and J 4 bases, with 25 bases left between them. The CDR3 loop is CSANPGSSGSGYGYTF. The DNA for the CDR3 is TGCAGCGCCAACCCCGGCAGCTCGGGATCGGGCTATGGCTACACCTTC.

Concerning this clonotype itself: A much larger clone differs by one base, so this may be a read error. This chain connects TRBV12-3 or TRBV12-4 to TRBJ2-3; 11 bases match TRBD2. This CDR3 has 14 amino acids. The CDR3: CASSIAGGPDTQYF. CDR3 sequence (DNA): TGTGCCAGCAGTATAGCGGGAGGGCCAGATACGCAGTATTTT.

The chain couples TRBV14 to TRBJ2-3, with TRBD1 matching over 7 bases. Germline V gives CDR1 SGHDN, CDR2 FVKESK. V gave up 1 base and J gave up 6 bases; unmatched junction bases: 7. This CDR3 spans 15 amino acids. CDR3: CASSQVNRGRDTQYF. The CDR3 nucleotides read TGTGCCAGCAGCCAAGTGAACAGGGGAAGGGATACGCAGTATTTT.

The rearrangement links TRBV19 to TRBJ2-3; 7 nucleotides align to TRBD2. CDR1 and CDR2 from the germline V gene are LNHDA and SQIVND (reference sequence). The V gene end was trimmed by 6 bases and the J gene end by 3 bases; junction bases not matched to a gene: 3. The CDR3 is 13 residues long. CDR3 loop: CASRREITDTQYF. The DNA for the CDR3 is TGTGCCAGTAGGCGGGAGATTACAGATACGCAGTATTTT.

Worth noting for this clonotype: One end of the junction is discordant with germline, which a read error may explain. This sequence joins TRBV6-5 and TRBJ2-1; D is possibly TRBD1 or TRBD2 (5 bases each). This CDR3 region has 15 residues. Germline-derived CDR1 and CDR2 are MNHEY and SVGAGI. CDR3 sequence: CAGSYRGRLNNEQFF. CDR3 nucleotides: TGTGCCGGCAGTTATCGGGGCCGCCTGAACAATGAGCAGTTCTTC.

Points on this clonotype: The junction departs from germline at one end; a sequencing error may be responsible. V gene TRBV6-2 or TRBV6-3 combines with J gene TRBJ1-2; D not resolved. This CDR3 region has 15 residues. CDR1 and CDR2 (germline): MNHEY, SVGEGT. CDR3 in amino acids: CASSYSNQAVGGCTF. In nucleotides, the CDR3 is TGTGCCAGCAGTTACTCAAACCAGGCGGTTGGCGGCTGCACCTTC.

The chain employs TRBV7-8 and TRBJ2-7, with 8 nucleotides matching TRBD1. Germline V gives CDR1 SGHVS, CDR2 FQNEAQ. The V and J ends lost 5 bases and 4 bases, in that order; junction bases with no gene match: 10. CDR3 size: 15 residues. DNA of the CDR3: TGTGCCAGCAGCCCCACGGACAGGGTCAGGTACGAGCAGTACTTC. It encodes CASSPTDRVRYEQYF.

The chain recombines TRBV5-1 with TRBJ2-1; 11 bases fit TRBD2. This CDR3 region has 14 residues. Per germline, CDR1 SGHRS and CDR2 YFSETQ. Trimming cost V 6 bases and J 9 bases; bases outside gene matches: 8. CDR3 residues: CASTPGTSGLEQFF. CDR3 nucleotide sequence: TGCGCCAGCACCCCCGGGACTAGCGGCCTTGAGCAGTTCTTC.

The rearrangement links TRBV28 to TRBJ2-6; D may be TRBD2 (6 bases). Germline V CDR1 and CDR2: MDHEN, SYDVKM. The CDR3 covers 17 residues. The germline V and J ends were trimmed by 3 bases and 0 bases, with 12 bases remaining between them. This chain's CDR3 is CASSLGLGVSGANVLTF. The CDR3 coding sequence is TGTGCCAGCAGTTTGGGACTGGGCGTCTCTGGGGCCAACGTCCTGACTTTC.

V gene TRBV6-1 combines with J gene TRBJ2-1, with 11 bases that match TRBD2. Gene TRBJ2-7 matches the end of the DNA better, so the J call may be wrong. The CDR3 is made up of 17 amino acids. Germline V lookup: CDR1 MNHNS, CDR2 SASEGT. The CDR3 is CASRFGTSGYRHNEQYF. In nucleotides, the CDR3 is TGTGCCAGCAGGTTTGGGACTAGCGGTTACCGACACAATGAGCAGTACTTC.

Turning to this clonotype: The junction departs from the called germline gene at one end, perhaps through a read error. The V gene is TRBV5-4, the J gene TRBJ2-1; a weak D match, TRBD1 (6 bases). The CDR3 runs 13 residues. Germline CDR1 is SGHNT and CDR2 is YYREEE (reference sequence). This CDR3 reads CASNRDNYNERFF. The CDR3, as DNA: TGTGCCAGCAACCGGGACAACTACAATGAGCGGTTCTTC.

V usage is TRBV6-4 and J usage is TRBJ2-3; D may be TRBD1 (6 bases). The V end was cut by 4 bases, the J end by 2 bases, with 10 bases between. Germline V lookup: CDR1 MRHNA, CDR2 SNTAGT. The CDR3 runs to 14 residues. The CDR3 nucleotides are TGTGCCAGCAGTGCAGGGGAGTCCACAGATACGCAGTATTTT. Residues: CASSAGESTDTQYF.

This clonotype was detected a few times. This chain joins TRBV2 and TRBJ2-1, with D perhaps given as TRBD1 or TRBD2 (6 bases each). Trimming stripped 7 bases from V and 12 bases from J, with 13 bases between. This CDR3 has 11 amino acids. Germline CDR1 reads SNHLY; CDR2 reads FYNNEI. The CDR3 sequence: CASKGDLRQFF. DNA for the CDR3: TGTGCCAGCAAGGGGGACTTAAGGCAGTTCTTC. Drawing the rest from reference TRBV2 and TRBJ2-1, the complete variable domain is EPEVTQTPSHQVTQMGQEVILRCVPISNHLYFYWYRQILGQKVEFLVSFYNNEISEKSEIFDDQFSVERPDGSNFTLKIRSTKLEDSAMYFCASKGDLRQFFGPGTRLTVL.

This clonotype showed up many times. V gene TRBV6-2 or TRBV6-3 combines with J gene TRBJ2-7, with TRBD1 matching over 9 bases. V shed 5 bases and J 4 bases; nucleotides not matched to a gene: 6. The CDR3 is made up of 14 amino acids. CDR1 and CDR2 from the germline V gene are MNHEY and SVGEGT. CDR3 sequence: CASSLTGGLYEQYF. The CDR3 DNA reads TGTGCCAGCAGTCTTACAGGGGGCTTGTACGAGCAGTACTTC.

With respect to this clonotype: The junction shows a germline mismatch at one end, possibly a read error. The chain couples TRBV25-1 to TRBJ1-6; 9 bases are a match to TRBD1. Germline CDR1 and CDR2: MGHDK and SYGVNS. The CDR3 spans 14 residues. CDR3: CTSSKGTGSTPLHF. CDR3 nucleotide sequence: TGTACCAGCAGCAAAGGGACAGGGAGTACACCCCTCCACTTT.

The V gene is TRBV7-2, the J gene TRBJ2-5, with 12 bases identical to TRBD2. CDR1 is SGHTA, CDR2 FQGNSA, per germline. The CDR3 runs to 16 residues. Trimming took 5 bases from V and 4 from J; bases not matched to a gene: 8. CDR3 DNA: TGTGCCAGCAGCATTACTAGCGGGGGGCGGCGAGAGACCCAGTACTTC. Translation: CASSITSGGRRETQYF.

This clonotype was seen many times. The chain uses TRBV4-2 and TRBJ2-7, with TRBD2 matching over 8 bases. V shed 0 bases and J 2 bases; nucleotides not matched to a gene: 9. Germline loops: CDR1 LGHNA, CDR2 YNFKEQ. This CDR3 comprises 17 residues. CDR3 loop: CASSQDSGGTKTYEQYF. The DNA for the CDR3 is TGTGCCAGCAGCCAAGATTCGGGGGGGACTAAGACCTACGAGCAGTACTTC.

A word on this clonotype: At one end the junction does not follow the germline gene, possibly because of a read error. The gene calls are TRBV7-2 and TRBJ2-5; 9 bases map to TRBD2. The germline V gene encodes CDR1 SGHTA and CDR2 FQGNSA. This CDR3 is 15 amino acids long. The CDR3 reads CVSSLGASGEETQYF. In nucleotides, the CDR3 is TGTGTCAGCAGCTTGGGGGCTAGCGGGGAGGAGACCCAGTACTTC. The full variable domain, its missing parts supplied by reference TRBV7-2 and TRBJ2-5, is GAGVSQSPSNKVTEKGKDVELRCDPISGHTALYWYRQSLGQGLEFLIYFQGNSAPDKSGLPSDRFSAERTGGSVSTLTIQRTQQEDSAVYLCVSSLGASGEETQYFGPGTRLLVL.

The chain carries TRBV7-9 and TRBJ1-1; maybe TRBD1 (6 bases). Germline CDR1 is SEHNR and CDR2 is FQNEAQ (reference sequence). V was pared by 4 bases and J by 4 bases, with 16 bases between. The CDR3 spans 15 residues. CDR3 sequence: CASSSGGRVGTEAFF. The DNA of the CDR3 is TGTGCCAGCAGCTCGGGGGGCAGGGTAGGCACTGAAGCTTTCTTT.

This chain links TRBV18 with TRBJ2-1, with TRBD2 matching over 10 bases. The V and J ends lost 6 bases and 5 bases, in that order; junction bases with no gene match: 7. From germline, CDR1 is KGHSH and CDR2 LQKENI. CDR3 size: 15 residues. In DNA form, the CDR3 reads TGTGCCAGCTCTAGGACTAGCGGCGATAACAATGAGCAGTTCTTC. Protein sequence: CASSRTSGDNNEQFF.

The V gene is TRBV4-2, the J gene TRBJ2-5; 9 bases map to TRBD1. V dropped 4 bases and J dropped 1; count of bases not matched to a gene: 4. This CDR3 is built from 15 residues. Germline V lookup: CDR1 LGHNA, CDR2 YNFKEQ. CDR3 in DNA: TGTGCCAGCAGCCGGCTGGACAGGGGCCAAGAGACCCAGTACTTC. It specifies CASSRLDRGQETQYF.

This clonotype has ten or more counts. The chain combines TRBV7-8 with TRBJ2-1, with 7 bases fitting TRBD1. Germline CDR1 SGHVS, CDR2 FQNEAQ. The V and J ends lost 3 bases and 5 bases, in that order; junction bases with no gene match: 1. The length of the CDR3 is 13 residues. The CDR3 reads CASSLTGNNEQFF. CDR3 bases: TGTGCCAGCAGCTTGACAGGGAACAATGAGCAGTTCTTC.

The rearrangement links TRBV7-9 to TRBJ2-1, with 10 nucleotides matching TRBD2. Germline V CDR1 and CDR2: SEHNR, FQNEAQ (reference sequence). The J segment lost 3 bases and the V segment lost 3 bases, leaving 11 bases of the junction unmatched. The CDR3 loop spans 18 amino acids. The CDR3 reads CASSLVIAGGFLYNEQFF. The CDR3 region has the DNA TGTGCCAGCAGCTTGGTGATAGCGGGAGGTTTCCTCTACAATGAGCAGTTCTTC.

The V and J genes are TRBV3-1 and TRBJ2-5, with a tentative D call TRBD2 (6 bases). The J call is doubtful: the DNA matches TRBJ2-7 better. This CDR3 spans 13 amino acids. Germline values: CDR1 LGHDT, CDR2 YNNKEL (reference sequence). CDR3 nucleotides: TGTGCCAGCAGCCGGGGACTCAGATCCGAGCAGTACTTC. It translates to CASSRGLRSEQYF.